This entry describes one TCR beta chain. Looked up from germline, CDR1 is SNHLY and CDR2 is FYNNEI. This CDR3 is 11 amino acids long. V was clipped by 4 bases and J by 6 bases, with 7 bases between them. Template for every sorted-subset replicate PCR totaled approximately 200 ng DNA, 25,000 to 35,000 T cell genomes. The assay was immunoSEQ multiplex PCR, and TCRdb's table has in-frame clones only and misses some. The repertoire consists of roughly 1,600,000 clones, with approximately 98.5% occurring once and the leading ten covering about 0.4%. The entry originates in a study of shared clonotypes between healthy human individuals. Study summary: The people who gave samples were two women and a few men aged 18 to 49. Three CD4 naive, three CD4 memory, two CD8 naive and one CD8 memory plate were used per donor.

A CD45RA+ naive subset and a CD45RA-negative memory subset were split from CD4+ cells. The material sequenced was naive CD4+ T cells sorted from blood. The sample's subset: CD45RA+ positively selected. This receptor was obtained from a man aged 25-45 years in good health. The genes are TRBV2 and TRBJ2-7; D is undetermined. The CDR3 reads CASSVGFEQYF. In DNA, the CDR3 is TGTGCCAGCAGTGTAGGTTTCGAGCAGTACTTC.